This T cell receptor (beta chain) was sequenced for a study of patients and donors after allogeneic stem cell transplantation. A few counts support this clonotype. TCRdb used MiXCR to reprocess the RT-PCR reads, holding one entry per CDR3 protein. The repertoire holds about a million distinct CDR3 sequences, with 15% to 20% as singletons. Sequences were obtained from blood, either unsorted or a sorted T cell fraction (not recorded which). The TCR was taken from a human donor who was either an allogeneic HSCT recipient or a stem cell or donor lymphocyte infusion donor (not recorded which). It is not recorded whose cells these are; they may come from a transplant donor.

As DNA, the CDR3 is TGTGCCAGCAGTTTATCATTGCGCAGGGGGCTGAACTATGGCTACACCTTC. Its translation is CASSLSLRRGLNYGYTF. The chain is built from TRBV27 and TRBJ1-2, with TRBD1 identical over 8 bases. From germline, CDR1 is MNHEY and CDR2 SMNVEV (reference sequence). V trimming: 0 bases; J trimming: 2 bases; junction bases outside the gene matches: 8. The CDR3 has 17 residues.